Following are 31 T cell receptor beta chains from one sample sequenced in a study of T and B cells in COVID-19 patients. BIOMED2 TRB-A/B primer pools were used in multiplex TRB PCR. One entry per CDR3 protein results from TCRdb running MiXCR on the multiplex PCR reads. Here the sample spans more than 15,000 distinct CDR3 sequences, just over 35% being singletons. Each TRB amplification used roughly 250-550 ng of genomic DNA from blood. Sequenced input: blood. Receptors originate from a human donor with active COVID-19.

The CDR3 sequence is CATSNPTRAPYNEQFF. As DNA, the CDR3 is TGTGCCACCAGCAACCCAACACGGGCCCCCTACAATGAGCAGTTCTTC. The V call is TRBV15, the J call TRBJ2-1; D is undetermined. This CDR3 contains 16 residues. Germline CDR1 LNHNV, CDR2 YYDKDF (reference sequence). Deletions cut 4 bases from V and 2 bases from J, with 15 bases between.

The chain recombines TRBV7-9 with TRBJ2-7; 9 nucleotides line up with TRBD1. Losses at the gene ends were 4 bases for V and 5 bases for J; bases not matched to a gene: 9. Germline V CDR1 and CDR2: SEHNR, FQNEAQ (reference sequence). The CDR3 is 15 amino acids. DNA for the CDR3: TGTGCCAGCAGCTCCGGGACAGGGAACCGAGACGAGCAGTACGTC. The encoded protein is CASSSGTGNRDEQYV.

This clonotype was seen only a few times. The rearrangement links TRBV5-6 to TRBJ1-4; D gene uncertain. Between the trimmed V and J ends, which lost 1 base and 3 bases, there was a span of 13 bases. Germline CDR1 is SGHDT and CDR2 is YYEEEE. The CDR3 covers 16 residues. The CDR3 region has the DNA TGTGCCAGCAGCTTGACGCTGAGGGAAGCTAATGAAAAACTGTTTTTT. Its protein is CASSLTLREANEKLFF.

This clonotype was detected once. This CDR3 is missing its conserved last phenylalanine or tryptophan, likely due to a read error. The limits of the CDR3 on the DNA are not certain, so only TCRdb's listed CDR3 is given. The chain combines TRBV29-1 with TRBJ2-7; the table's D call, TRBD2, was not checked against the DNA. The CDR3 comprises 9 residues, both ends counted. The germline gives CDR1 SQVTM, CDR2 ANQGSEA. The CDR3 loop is CSVEDLPAG.

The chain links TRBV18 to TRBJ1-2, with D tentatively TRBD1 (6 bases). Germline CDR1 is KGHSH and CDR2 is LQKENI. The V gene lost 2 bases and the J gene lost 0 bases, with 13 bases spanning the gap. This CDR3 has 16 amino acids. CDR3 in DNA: TGTGCCAGCTCACCAGGCGCAGGGGCAACTAACTATGGCTACACCTTC. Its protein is CASSPGAGATNYGYTF.

The CDR3 bases are TGTGCCAGCAGTGGGGACAGGGTGAATTCACCCCTCCACTTT. This sequence encodes CASSGDRVNSPLHF. The V call is TRBV12-3 or TRBV12-4, the J call TRBJ1-6; TRBD1 aligns across 9 bases. The CDR3 runs to 14 residues. Trimming took 5 bases from V and 7 from J; bases not matched to a gene: 3.

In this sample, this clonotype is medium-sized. In nucleotides, the CDR3 is TGTGCCAGTAGTGACAGGGCCCACGAGCAGTACTTC. This sequence encodes CASSDRAHEQYF. The chain recombines TRBV19 with TRBJ2-7, with 7 bases aligning to TRBD1. The V and J ends lost 5 bases and 5 bases, in that order; junction bases with no gene match: 3. Germline assignment: CDR1 LNHDA and CDR2 SQIVND (reference sequence). The CDR3 is 12 amino acids.

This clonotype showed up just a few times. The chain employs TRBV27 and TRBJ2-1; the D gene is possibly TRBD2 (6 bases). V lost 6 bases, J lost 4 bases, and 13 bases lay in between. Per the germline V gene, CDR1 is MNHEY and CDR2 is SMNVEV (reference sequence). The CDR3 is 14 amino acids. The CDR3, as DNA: TGTGCCAGCAGGTTGAGAGCGGGTTACAATGAGCAGTTCTTC. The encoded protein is CASRLRAGYNEQFF.

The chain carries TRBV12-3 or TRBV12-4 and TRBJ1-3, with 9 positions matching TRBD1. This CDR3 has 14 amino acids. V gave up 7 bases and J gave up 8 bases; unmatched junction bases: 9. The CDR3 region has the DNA TGTGCCAGCATCAGACAGGGGGTAGGACACACCATATATTTT. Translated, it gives CASIRQGVGHTIYF.

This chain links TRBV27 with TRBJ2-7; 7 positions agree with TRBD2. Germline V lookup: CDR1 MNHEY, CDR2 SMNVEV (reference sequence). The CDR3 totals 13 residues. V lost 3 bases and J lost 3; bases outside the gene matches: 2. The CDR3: CASSLSGGYEQYF. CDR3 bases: TGTGCCAGCAGTTTGTCGGGAGGCTACGAGCAGTACTTC.

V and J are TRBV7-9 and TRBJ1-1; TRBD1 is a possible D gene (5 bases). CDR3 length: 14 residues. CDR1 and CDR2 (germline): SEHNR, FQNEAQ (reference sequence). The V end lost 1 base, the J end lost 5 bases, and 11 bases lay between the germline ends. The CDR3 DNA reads TGTGCCAGCAGCTTAGAAGGGGCCGGTACTGAAGCTTTCTTT. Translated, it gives CASSLEGAGTEAFF. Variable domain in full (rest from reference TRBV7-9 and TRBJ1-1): DTGVSQNPRHKITKRGQNVTFRCDPISEHNRLYWYRQTLGQGPEFLTYFQNEAQLEKSRLLSDRFSAERPKGSFSTLEIQRTEQGDSAMYLCASSLEGAGTEAFFGQGTRLTVV.

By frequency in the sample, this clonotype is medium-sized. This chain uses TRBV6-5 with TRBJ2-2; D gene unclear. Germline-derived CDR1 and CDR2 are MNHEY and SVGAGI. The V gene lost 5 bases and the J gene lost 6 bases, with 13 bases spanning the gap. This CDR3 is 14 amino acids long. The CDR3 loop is CASSPQGVSGELFF. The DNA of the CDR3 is TGTGCCAGCAGTCCCCAAGGTGTATCCGGGGAGCTGTTTTTT.

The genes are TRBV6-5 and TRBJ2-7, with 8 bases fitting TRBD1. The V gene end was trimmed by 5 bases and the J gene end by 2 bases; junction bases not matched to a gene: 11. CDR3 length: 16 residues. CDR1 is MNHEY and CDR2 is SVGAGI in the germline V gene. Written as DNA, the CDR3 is TGTGCCAGCAGTAATCCGACAGGGGACCCAACCTACGAGCAGTACGTC. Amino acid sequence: CASSNPTGDPTYEQYV.

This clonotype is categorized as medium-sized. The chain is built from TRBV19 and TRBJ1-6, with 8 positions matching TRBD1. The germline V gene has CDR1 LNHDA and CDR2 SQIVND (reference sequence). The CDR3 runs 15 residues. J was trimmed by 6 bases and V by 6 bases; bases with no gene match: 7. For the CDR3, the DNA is TGTGCCAGTAGGGATCAGGGGGCGAGTAATTCACCCCTCCACTTT. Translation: CASRDQGASNSPLHF.

CDR3 nucleotides: TGTGCCAGCAGCCAGGGCAGGGGTGACTATGGCTACACCTTC. This encodes CASSQGRGDYGYTF. The chain uses TRBV14 and TRBJ1-2; possibly TRBD1 for D (6 bases). CDR1 and CDR2 from the germline V gene are SGHDN and FVKESK. The CDR3 runs to 14 residues. Between the trimmed V and J ends, which lost 3 bases and 3 bases, there was a span of 11 bases.

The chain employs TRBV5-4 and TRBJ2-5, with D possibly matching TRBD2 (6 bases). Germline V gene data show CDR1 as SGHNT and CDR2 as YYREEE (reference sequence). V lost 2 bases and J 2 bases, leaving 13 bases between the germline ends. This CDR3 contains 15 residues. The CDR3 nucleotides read TGTGCCAGCAGCTTTAGCGGTAATAGACAAGAGACCCAGTACTTC. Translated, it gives CASSFSGNRQETQYF.

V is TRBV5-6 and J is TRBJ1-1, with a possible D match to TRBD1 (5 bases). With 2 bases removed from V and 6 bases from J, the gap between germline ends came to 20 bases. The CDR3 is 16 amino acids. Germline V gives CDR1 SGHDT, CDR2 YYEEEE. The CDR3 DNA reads TGTGCCAGCAGCTTTCCCACAGGCAGAATTGTACCTGAAGCTTTCTTT. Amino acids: CASSFPTGRIVPEAFF.

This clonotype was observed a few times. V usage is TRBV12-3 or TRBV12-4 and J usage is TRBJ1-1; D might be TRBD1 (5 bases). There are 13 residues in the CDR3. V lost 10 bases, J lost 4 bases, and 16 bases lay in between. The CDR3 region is CATSLQVSTEAFF. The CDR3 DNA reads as TGTGCCACTTCACTACAGGTGAGCACTGAAGCTTTCTTT.

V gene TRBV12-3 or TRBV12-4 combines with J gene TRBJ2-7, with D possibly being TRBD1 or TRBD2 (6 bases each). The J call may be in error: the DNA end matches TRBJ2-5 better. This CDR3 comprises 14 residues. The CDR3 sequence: CASSPLQGGETQYF. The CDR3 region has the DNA TGTGCCAGCAGTCCCTTACAGGGAGGAGAGACCCAGTACTTC.

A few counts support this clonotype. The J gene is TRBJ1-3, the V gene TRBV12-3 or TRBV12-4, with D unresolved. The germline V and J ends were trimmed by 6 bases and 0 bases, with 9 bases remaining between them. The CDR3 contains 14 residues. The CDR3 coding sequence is TGTGCCAGCAGAGGTGGACGCTCTGGAAACACCATATATTTT. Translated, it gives CASRGGRSGNTIYF.

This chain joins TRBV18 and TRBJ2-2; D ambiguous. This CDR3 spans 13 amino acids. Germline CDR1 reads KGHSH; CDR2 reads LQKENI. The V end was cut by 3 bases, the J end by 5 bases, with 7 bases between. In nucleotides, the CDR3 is TGTGCCAGCTCACCGACTGGGACCGGGGAGCTGTTTTTT. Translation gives CASSPTGTGELFF.

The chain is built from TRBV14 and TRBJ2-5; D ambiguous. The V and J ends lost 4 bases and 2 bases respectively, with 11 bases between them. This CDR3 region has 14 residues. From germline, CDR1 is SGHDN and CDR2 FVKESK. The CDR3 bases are TGTGCCAGCAGCCCCCGGAGAGGACAAGAGACCCAGTACTTC. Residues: CASSPRRGQETQYF.

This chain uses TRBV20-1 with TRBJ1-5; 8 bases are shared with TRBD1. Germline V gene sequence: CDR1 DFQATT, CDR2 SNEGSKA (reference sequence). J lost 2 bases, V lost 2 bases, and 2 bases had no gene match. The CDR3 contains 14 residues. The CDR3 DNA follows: TGCAGTGCTAGAAAGGGACAGGGCAATCAGCCCCAGCATTTT. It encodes CSARKGQGNQPQHF.

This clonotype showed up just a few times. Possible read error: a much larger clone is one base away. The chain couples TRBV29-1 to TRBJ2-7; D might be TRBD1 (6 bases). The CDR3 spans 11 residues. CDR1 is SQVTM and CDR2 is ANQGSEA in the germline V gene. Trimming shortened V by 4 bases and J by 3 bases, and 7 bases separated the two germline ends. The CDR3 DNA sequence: TGCAGCGTTGGGACAGACTACGAGCAGTACGTC. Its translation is CSVGTDYEQYV.

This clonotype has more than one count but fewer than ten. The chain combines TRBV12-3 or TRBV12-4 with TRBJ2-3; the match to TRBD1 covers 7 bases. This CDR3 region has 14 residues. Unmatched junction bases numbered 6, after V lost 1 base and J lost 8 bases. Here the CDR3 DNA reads TGTGCCAGCAGTTTAGGGACAGGAGGTGGTACGCAGTATTTT. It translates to CASSLGTGGGTQYF.

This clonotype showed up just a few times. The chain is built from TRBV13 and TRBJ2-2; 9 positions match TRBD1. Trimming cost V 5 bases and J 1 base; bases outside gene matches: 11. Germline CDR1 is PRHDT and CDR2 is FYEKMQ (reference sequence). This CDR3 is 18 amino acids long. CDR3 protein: CASSPYNPGQGNTGELFF. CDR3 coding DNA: TGTGCCAGCAGCCCCTACAACCCGGGACAGGGGAACACCGGGGAGCTGTTTTTT.

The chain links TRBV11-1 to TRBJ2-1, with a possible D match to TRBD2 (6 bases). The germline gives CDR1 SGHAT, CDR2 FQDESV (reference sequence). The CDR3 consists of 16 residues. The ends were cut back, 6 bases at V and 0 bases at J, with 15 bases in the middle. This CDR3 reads CASRDVGGSSYNEQFF. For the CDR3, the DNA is TGTGCCAGCAGGGATGTGGGGGGTAGCTCCTACAATGAGCAGTTCTTC.

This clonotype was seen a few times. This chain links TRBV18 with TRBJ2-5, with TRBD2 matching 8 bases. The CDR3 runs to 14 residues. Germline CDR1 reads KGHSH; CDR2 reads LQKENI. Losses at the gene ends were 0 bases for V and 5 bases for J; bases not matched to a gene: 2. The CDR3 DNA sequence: TGTGCCAGCTCACCACCTTCGGGGGGGGAGACCCAGTACTTC. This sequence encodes CASSPPSGGETQYF.

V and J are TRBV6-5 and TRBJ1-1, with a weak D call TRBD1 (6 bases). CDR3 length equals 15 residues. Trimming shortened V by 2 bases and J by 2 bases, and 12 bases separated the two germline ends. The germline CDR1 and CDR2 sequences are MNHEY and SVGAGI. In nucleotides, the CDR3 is TGTGCCAGCAGTTACCGGACAGCTCGTAACACTGAAGCTTTCTTT. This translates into CASSYRTARNTEAFF.

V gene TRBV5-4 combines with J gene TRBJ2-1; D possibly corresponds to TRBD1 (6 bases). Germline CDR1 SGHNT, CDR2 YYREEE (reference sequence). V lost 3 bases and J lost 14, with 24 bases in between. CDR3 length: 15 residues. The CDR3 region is CASSWGRPRAEVEFF. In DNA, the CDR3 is TGTGCCAGCAGCTGGGGGCGTCCCAGGGCCGAGGTAGAGTTCTTC.

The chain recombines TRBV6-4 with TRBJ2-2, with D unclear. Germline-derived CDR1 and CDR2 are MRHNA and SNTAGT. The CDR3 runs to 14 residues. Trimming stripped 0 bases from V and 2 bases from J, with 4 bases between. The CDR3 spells CASSDSLNTGELFF. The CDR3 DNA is TGTGCCAGCAGTGACTCCCTAAACACCGGGGAGCTGTTTTTT.